One and the same sample provided the 12 T cell receptor beta chains below, sequenced in a study of cytomegalovirus exposure and HLA in healthy donors. A multiplex PCR was run with 60 Vbeta primers and 13 Jbeta primers. Clones were sequenced by immunoSEQ multiplex PCR, and TCRdb holds only the in-frame ones, with some missing. The sample records approximately 190,000 clones, 75% to 90% being singletons. The sequenced sample was PBMCs. Source of these receptors: a man in his forties in good health and CMV-seropositive.

In regard to this clone: One end of the junction does not line up with germline, which may come from a read error. The chain couples TRBV7-7 to TRBJ2-3; TRBD1 is a possible D gene (6 bases). Germline V gene data show CDR1 as SSHAT and CDR2 as FNYEAQ (reference sequence). The CDR3 consists of 13 residues. The CDR3 here is CASSLGRGDTQYF. The DNA of the CDR3 is TGTGCTAGCAGCTTAGGTAGGGGGGATACGCAGTATTTT.

The V call is TRBV19, the J call TRBJ2-5, with 8 bases that match TRBD1. Trimming cost V 6 bases and J 7 bases; bases outside gene matches: 10. The CDR3 extends over 14 amino acids. The germline gives CDR1 LNHDA, CDR2 SQIVND (reference sequence). The CDR3 region is CASRTRQGIGTQYF. The CDR3 DNA reads TGTGCCAGTAGAACTCGACAGGGGATCGGGACCCAGTACTTC.

This chain joins TRBV6-5 and TRBJ2-7, with 9 positions matching TRBD1. CDR1 and CDR2 from the germline V gene are MNHEY and SVGAGI. Trimming took 5 bases from V and 6 from J; bases not matched to a gene: 11. CDR3 length equals 15 residues. CDR3 nucleotides: TGTGCCAGCAGTCCGACCGGGACAGGGTTCGCCGAGCAGTACTTC. It is translated as CASSPTGTGFAEQYF.

The table lists this clone with a few counts. The chain recombines TRBV5-6 with TRBJ2-7; no reliable D call. CDR1 and CDR2 from the germline V gene are SGHDT and YYEEEE. Trimming pared 2 bases from V and 6 bases from J, leaving 15 bases between. This CDR3 region has 14 residues. In DNA form, the CDR3 reads TGTGCCAGCAGCTTATGGTCACTTTGGTCCGAGCAGTACTTC. Translated, it gives CASSLWSLWSEQYF.

This clone was seen just once. V and J are TRBV15 and TRBJ1-1, with D unclear. The CDR3 spans 13 residues. Germline V lookup: CDR1 LNHNV, CDR2 YYDKDF (reference sequence). Trimming took 0 bases from V and 6 from J, leaving 8 bases between them. CDR3 residues: CATSRETRAEAFF. The CDR3 DNA sequence: TGTGCCACCAGCAGAGAAACGCGAGCTGAAGCTTTCTTT. Based on the CDR3 plus reference TRBV15 and TRBJ1-1, the full variable domain is DAMVIQNPRYQVTQFGKPVTLSCSQTLNHNVMYWYQQKSSQAPKLLFHYYDKDFNNEADTPDNFQSRRPNTSFCFLDIRSPGLGDTAMYLCATSRETRAEAFFGQGTRLTVV.

The genes are TRBV5-4 and TRBJ2-7, with TRBD2 identical over 12 bases. The germline V gene encodes CDR1 SGHNT and CDR2 YYREEE (reference sequence). The CDR3 is made up of 17 amino acids. V gave up 0 bases and J gave up 4 bases; unmatched junction bases: 8. The CDR3 sequence: CASSLGGPSGGAYEQYF. CDR3 DNA: TGTGCCAGCAGCTTGGGGGGCCCTAGCGGGGGGGCATACGAGCAGTACTTC. The full variable domain, completed using reference TRBV5-4 and TRBJ2-7, is ETGVTQSPTHLIKTRGQQVTLRCSSQSGHNTVSWYQQALGQGPQFIFQYYREEENGRGNFPPRFSGLQFPNYSSELNVNALELDDSALYLCASSLGGPSGGAYEQYFGPGTRLTVT.

V gene TRBV2 combines with J gene TRBJ2-5, with D possibly being TRBD2 (6 bases). The CDR3 contains 14 residues. The ends were cut back, 7 bases at V and 1 base at J, with 13 bases in the middle. Looked up from germline, CDR1 is SNHLY and CDR2 is FYNNEI. The CDR3 reads CASTSTGVQETQYF. The CDR3 nucleotides read TGTGCCAGCACTAGTACGGGGGTCCAAGAGACCCAGTACTTC.

The table lists this clone with a count of one. The chain joins TRBV2 to TRBJ2-4, with 7 bases matching TRBD1. The CDR3 length is 14 residues. Trimming cost V 2 bases and J 6 bases; bases outside gene matches: 4. Germline V gene lookup returns CDR1 SNHLY and CDR2 FYNNEI. In nucleotides, the CDR3 is TGTGCCAGCAGTGAAAGTCGGACAGGAAACATTCAGTACTTC. It translates to CASSESRTGNIQYF.

The rearrangement links TRBV19 to TRBJ1-5; 9 nucleotides align to TRBD1. The junction had 7 bases not matched to a gene; V was cut back by 6 bases and J by 1 base. From germline, CDR1 is LNHDA and CDR2 SQIVND (reference sequence). The CDR3 length is 16 residues. The CDR3 DNA is TGTGCCAGTAGCCCCCGGACAGGGGTCAGCAATCAGCCCCAGCATTTT. It specifies CASSPRTGVSNQPQHF.

The chain carries TRBV27 and TRBJ2-7; the D gene is possibly TRBD2 (5 bases). Germline CDR1 and CDR2: MNHEY and SMNVEV (reference sequence). The CDR3 is made up of 14 amino acids. V lost 5 bases and J lost 4, with 15 bases in between. The CDR3 bases are TGTGCCAGCAGTCTAACGAGCGGCCTTTACGAGCAGTACTTC. It codes for CASSLTSGLYEQYF.

As to this clone: In the same sample, other DNA sequences code for this CDR3. V and J are TRBV7-2 and TRBJ1-1; D remains ambiguous. CDR3 length: 13 residues. V was trimmed by 3 bases and J by 1 base, leaving 6 bases between them. The germline V gene encodes CDR1 SGHTA and CDR2 FQGNSA. CDR3 loop: CASSLGQNTEAFF. CDR3 nucleotides: TGTGCCAGCAGCTTGGGCCAGAACACTGAAGCTTTCTTT.

The chain joins TRBV15 to TRBJ2-4, with 8 nucleotides matching TRBD1. The J segment lost 1 base and the V segment lost 7 bases, leaving 6 bases of the junction unmatched. The CDR3 runs 15 residues. From germline, CDR1 is LNHNV and CDR2 YYDKDF (reference sequence). The CDR3: CATTSRTGAKNIQYF. CDR3 in DNA: TGTGCCACCACCTCAAGGACAGGGGCCAAAAACATTCAGTACTTC.